Following are 16 T cell receptor beta chains from one sample sequenced in a study of blood T cells in healthy people across ages (dated by TCRdb to about 2015). The library was prepared using 5' RACE. TCRdb shows the sequencer as Illumina HiSeq 2500. A second roughly 6 to 12 cycle PCR used a sample-barcoded 5' primer and a J-beta primer mix. The raw public data were reprocessed by TCRdb itself: fastp quality trimming at Q25, MiXCR clonotype calling, in-frame beta chains only. For every CDR3 protein sequence, its rows merge into one entry that carries the most common genes and DNA. This sample gives around 690,000 distinct CDR3 sequences in total; 58% of them show up just once. The ten largest clones take up over 30% of the sample. What was sequenced was blood. Receptors were obtained from a man aged 55-75 years in good health.

The rearrangement uses TRBV29-1 and TRBJ1-1, with no clear D. CDR3 size: 11 residues. V lost 4 bases to trimming and J lost 5 bases, with 8 bases between them. In germline, CDR1 is SQVTM, CDR2 ANQGSEA. The chain's CDR3 is CSVVRGTEAFF. The CDR3, as DNA: TGCAGCGTTGTACGGGGTACTGAAGCTTTCTTT.

V gene TRBV11-2 combines with J gene TRBJ2-3; TRBD1 agrees at 7 bases. V was clipped by 2 bases and J by 4 bases; unmatched bases: 9. There are 16 residues in the CDR3. Germline V CDR1 and CDR2: SGHAT, FQNNGV. The CDR3 nucleotides are TGTGCCAGCAGCTTATTCCGAGGGGGCTGGGCAGATACGCAGTATTTT. This sequence encodes CASSLFRGGWADTQYF.

This sequence joins TRBV5-1 and TRBJ2-4; a weak D match, TRBD2 (6 bases). This CDR3 has 13 residues. Germline V gene lookup returns CDR1 SGHRS and CDR2 YFSETQ. The V end was cut by 0 bases, the J end by 8 bases, with 9 bases between. For the CDR3, the DNA is TGCGCCAGCAGCTTGGCGGGGGATGACATTCAGTACTTC. This gives the protein CASSLAGDDIQYF.

The chain carries TRBV6-1 and TRBJ2-5, with TRBD2 matching 10 bases. CDR1 is MNHNS and CDR2 is SASEGT in the germline V gene. There are 16 residues in the CDR3. The junction had 6 bases not matched to a gene; V was cut back by 0 bases and J by 5 bases. The CDR3 spells CASSEALTSGAETQYF. CDR3 bases: TGTGCCAGCAGTGAAGCGTTAACTAGCGGGGCGGAGACCCAGTACTTC.

J is TRBJ1-1 and V is TRBV14; 7 nucleotides agree with TRBD1. CDR3 length equals 17 residues. Germline assignment: CDR1 SGHDN and CDR2 FVKESK. With 4 bases clipped from V and 1 base from J, the junction kept 12 bases outside the gene matches. The CDR3 spells CASSRLLTRGPNTEAFF. The CDR3 DNA is TGTGCCAGCAGCCGCCTGCTAACAAGGGGGCCGAACACTGAAGCTTTCTTT.

This chain links TRBV11-2 with TRBJ2-1; 10 bases map to TRBD1. Germline CDR1 and CDR2: SGHAT and FQNNGV. Trimming took 1 base from V and 8 from J; bases not matched to a gene: 5. The CDR3 has 15 amino acids. This chain's CDR3 is CASSLAGQGGDEQFF. Here the CDR3 DNA reads TGTGCCAGCAGCTTAGCCGGACAGGGGGGTGATGAGCAGTTCTTC.

The V call is TRBV27, the J call TRBJ2-7; no reliable D call. The J call could be wrong; TRBJ2-5 is a better fit for the DNA end. This CDR3 is 13 amino acids long. CDR1 and CDR2 from the germline V gene are MNHEY and SMNVEV (reference sequence). This CDR3 is CASSPQKQETQYF. Written as DNA, the CDR3 is TGTGCCAGCAGTCCCCAGAAGCAGGAGACCCAGTACTTC.

This chain links TRBV20-1 with TRBJ2-4, with 14 bases that match TRBD2. V gave up 7 bases and J gave up 0 bases; unmatched junction bases: 8. The germline V gene has CDR1 DFQATT and CDR2 SNEGSKA (reference sequence). The CDR3 totals 17 residues. The CDR3 DNA reads TGCAGTGGTCCGACTAGCGGGGGGGATCTAGCCAAAAACATTCAGTACTTC. The encoded protein is CSGPTSGGDLAKNIQYF.

This clonotype was observed a handful of times. Written as DNA, the CDR3 is TGCAGCGTCAGTACGGCGGGGGGATACAATGAGCAGTTCTTC. Encoded protein: CSVSTAGGYNEQFF. The V and J genes are TRBV29-1 and TRBJ2-1; 8 bases match TRBD2. The V and J ends lost 6 bases and 4 bases, in that order; junction bases with no gene match: 8. This CDR3 region has 14 residues. Germline V lookup: CDR1 SQVTM, CDR2 ANQGSEA.

This clonotype was picked up a small number of times. The chain couples TRBV6-5 to TRBJ2-7, with 7 bases aligning to TRBD1. The CDR3 is 15 amino acids. V lost 3 bases and J lost 2; bases outside the gene matches: 7. Germline-derived CDR1 and CDR2 are MNHEY and SVGAGI. The CDR3 region has the DNA TGTGCCAGCAGTTATACAGGGGATGGGGCCTACGAGCAGTACTTC. This encodes CASSYTGDGAYEQYF.

The V call is TRBV7-8, the J call TRBJ2-3, with D possibly being TRBD1 or TRBD2 (5 bases each). Germline-derived CDR1 and CDR2 are SGHVS and FQNEAQ. The CDR3 consists of 17 residues. V dropped 5 bases and J dropped 4 bases, with 22 bases sitting between them. The CDR3 is CASSPRGSRWGPDTQYF. CDR3 nucleotide sequence: TGTGCCAGCAGCCCCCGAGGGAGTAGGTGGGGCCCAGATACGCAGTATTTT.

This rearrangement joins TRBV12-3 or TRBV12-4 to TRBJ2-5; TRBD1 matches 8 bases. The CDR3 is 14 amino acids. V lost 3 bases and J lost 3; bases outside the gene matches: 3. CDR3 protein: CASSFRQGKETQYF. The CDR3 nucleotides read TGTGCCAGCAGTTTCCGACAGGGGAAAGAGACCCAGTACTTC.

To note about this clonotype: Compared with germline, one end of the junction differs, possibly owing to a read error. V and J are TRBV4-1 and TRBJ2-5, with 9 nucleotides matching TRBD2. The germline gives CDR1 MGHRA, CDR2 YSYEKL. There are 18 residues in the CDR3. In DNA form, the CDR3 reads TGCGCCAGCAGACAAGATCTATTAGCGGGGGCCTTCCAAGAGACCCAGTACTTC. This encodes CASRQDLLAGAFQETQYF.

This sequence joins TRBV11-2 and TRBJ1-1, with unresolved D. Trimming shortened V by 4 bases and J by 3 bases, and 9 bases separated the two germline ends. This CDR3 is built from 13 residues. Germline CDR1 reads SGHAT; CDR2 reads FQNNGV. As DNA, the CDR3 is TGTGCCAGCAGCTCTCAATGGGACACTGAAGCTTTCTTT. Its translation is CASSSQWDTEAFF.

This rearrangement joins TRBV28 to TRBJ2-4; 11 bases align to TRBD2. This CDR3 region has 16 residues. J lost 1 base, V lost 1 base, and 0 bases had no gene match. CDR1 and CDR2 from the germline V gene are MDHEN and SYDVKM. CDR3: CASSLSSGGAKNIQYF. Here the CDR3 DNA reads TGTGCCAGCAGTTTATCTAGCGGGGGGGCCAAAAACATTCAGTACTTC.

A few counts support this clonotype. V gene TRBV3-1 combines with J gene TRBJ2-1; D is ambiguous. The CDR3 is made up of 15 amino acids. CDR1 and CDR2 (germline): LGHDT, YNNKEL (reference sequence). Deletions cut 0 bases from V and 4 bases from J, with 10 bases between. The CDR3 protein is CASSQDSDGYNEQFF. As DNA, the CDR3 is TGTGCCAGCAGCCAAGATTCGGACGGTTACAATGAGCAGTTCTTC.